The TCR beta chain under discussion was sequenced for a study of shared clonotypes between healthy human individuals. Looking at the study overall: A donor's plate count was three for CD4 naive and three for CD4 memory; CD8 naive had two and CD8 memory one.

The CDR3 runs 14 residues. Germline V CDR1 and CDR2: MGHRA, YSYEKL. The V gene end was trimmed by 3 bases and the J gene end by 2 bases; junction bases not matched to a gene: 3. Source study methods: ImmunoSEQ yielded junction-only sequences lacking quality scores, so filtering differed. Repertoires were generated with immunoSEQ multiplex PCR, while TCRdb's copy carries only in-frame clones and drops some. V and J calls and clone size are given by that table; D and trimming were obtained from the DNA. The sample has around 370,000 clones, 95% to 97% seen once. The chain combines TRBV4-1 with TRBJ2-7; TRBD1 matches at 8 bases. Input material: memory CD8+ T cells sorted from blood. Indicated subset: CD45RO+ cells pooled with CCR7-negative TemRA cells. The sequence was obtained from a man in his thirties or forties in good health. CDR3 in amino acids: CASSHGTGPYEQYF. The CDR3, as DNA: TGCGCCAGCAGCCACGGGACAGGACCCTACGAGCAGTACTTC.